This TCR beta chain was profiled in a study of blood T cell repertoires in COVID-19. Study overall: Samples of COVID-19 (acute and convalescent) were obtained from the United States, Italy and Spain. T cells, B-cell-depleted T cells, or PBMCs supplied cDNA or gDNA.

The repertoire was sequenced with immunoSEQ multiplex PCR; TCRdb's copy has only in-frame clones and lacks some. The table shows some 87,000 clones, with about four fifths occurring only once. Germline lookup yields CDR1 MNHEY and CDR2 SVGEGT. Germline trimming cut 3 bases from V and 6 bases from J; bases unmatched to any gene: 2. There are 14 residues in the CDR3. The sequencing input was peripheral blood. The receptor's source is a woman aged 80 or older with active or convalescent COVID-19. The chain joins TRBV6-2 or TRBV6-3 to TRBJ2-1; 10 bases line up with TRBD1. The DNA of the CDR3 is TGTGCCAGCAGTTATGGACAGGGGGGCAATGAGCAGTTCTTC. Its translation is CASSYGQGGNEQFF.